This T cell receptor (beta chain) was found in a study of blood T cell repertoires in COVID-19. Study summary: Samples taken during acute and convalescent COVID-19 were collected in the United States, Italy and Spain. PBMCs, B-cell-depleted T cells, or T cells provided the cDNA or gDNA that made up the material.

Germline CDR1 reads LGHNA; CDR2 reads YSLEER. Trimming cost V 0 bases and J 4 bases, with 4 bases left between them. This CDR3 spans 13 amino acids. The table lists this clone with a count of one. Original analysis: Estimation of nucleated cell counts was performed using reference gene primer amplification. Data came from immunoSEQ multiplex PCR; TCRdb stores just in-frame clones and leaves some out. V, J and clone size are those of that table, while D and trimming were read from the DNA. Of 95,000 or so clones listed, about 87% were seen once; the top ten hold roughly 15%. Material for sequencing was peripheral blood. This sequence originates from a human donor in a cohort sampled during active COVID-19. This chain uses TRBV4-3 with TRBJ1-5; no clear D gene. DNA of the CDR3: TGCGCCAGCAGCCAAGAACGGAATCAGCCCCAGCATTTT. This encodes CASSQERNQPQHF.